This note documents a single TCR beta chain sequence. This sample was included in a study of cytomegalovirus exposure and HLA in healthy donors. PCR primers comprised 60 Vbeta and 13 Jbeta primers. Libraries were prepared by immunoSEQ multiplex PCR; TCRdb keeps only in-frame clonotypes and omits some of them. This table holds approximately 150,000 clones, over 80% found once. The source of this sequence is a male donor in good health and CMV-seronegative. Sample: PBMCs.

CDR3 coding DNA: TGTGCCAGCAGCAGGCGACAGACGAACACCGGGGAGCTGTTTTTT. This translates into CASSRRQTNTGELFF. This chain links TRBV6-6 with TRBJ2-2; tentative D call: TRBD1 (5 bases). V dropped 6 bases and J dropped 0 bases, with 11 bases sitting between them. The CDR3 is 15 amino acids. Germline assignment: CDR1 MNHNY and CDR2 SVGAGI (reference sequence).